The source of this T cell receptor (beta chain) is a study of T cells after yellow fever vaccination. TCRdb re-called the 5' RACE reads with MiXCR, one entry per CDR3 protein. The top ten clones hold 3.2% of a sample with about 220,000 distinct CDR3 sequences, approximately 3.3% of them seen once. The input for sequencing was CD4+ T cells sorted from PBMCs, taken 10 days after the yellow fever booster vaccination. This TCR came from a man between 18 and 29 years old who received the YFV17D yellow fever vaccine.

This chain's CDR3 is CASSQKQGTNEKLFF. CDR3 bases: TGCGCCAGCAGCCAAAAACAGGGGACTAATGAAAAACTGTTTTTT. The V and J genes are TRBV4-3 and TRBJ1-4, with 7 positions matching TRBD1. The V segment lost 2 bases and the J segment 2 bases; nucleotides outside the gene matches: 2. The CDR3 loop spans 15 amino acids. The germline V gene encodes CDR1 LGHNA and CDR2 YSLEER.